This entry features one TCR beta chain sequence. Repertoires were generated with immunoSEQ multiplex PCR, while TCRdb's copy carries only in-frame clones and drops some. The sample lists about 290,000 clones, around four fifths occurring once. This specimen belongs to a study of blood T cell repertoires in COVID-19. The sequence came from a woman aged 45-60 years with active or convalescent COVID-19. Sequencing used peripheral blood.

The CDR3 DNA follows: TGTGCCAGCTCACCCGAGAGAGCACAGAATACGCAGTATTTT. As protein: CASSPERAQNTQYF. This sequence joins TRBV18 and TRBJ2-3; D ambiguous. V was pared by 3 bases and J by 7 bases, with 14 bases between. CDR1 is KGHSH, CDR2 LQKENI, per germline. The CDR3 consists of 14 residues.